These 27 T cell receptor beta chains came from one sample sequenced in a study of cytomegalovirus exposure and HLA in healthy donors. The PCR employed 60 Vbeta primers together with 13 Jbeta primers. Clones were sequenced by immunoSEQ multiplex PCR, and TCRdb holds only the in-frame ones, with some missing. The data hold 150,000 to 200,000 clones, with roughly three quarters observed a single time. Sequencing used PBMCs. These TCRs come from a male donor in good health and CMV-seropositive.

The gene calls are TRBV2 and TRBJ1-5, with 8 nucleotides matching TRBD1. CDR1 SNHLY and CDR2 FYNNEI come from the germline V gene. The trim removed 7 bases at V and 3 bases at J, leaving 11 bases unmatched. The CDR3 runs 16 residues. Written as DNA, the CDR3 is TGTGCCAGCAATCCCTTTAGGACAGGGTACAATCAGCCCCAGCATTTT. Amino acid sequence: CASNPFRTGYNQPQHF.

V gene TRBV4-3 combines with J gene TRBJ1-3; 8 nucleotides agree with TRBD1. This CDR3 is 15 amino acids long. The V segment lost 3 bases and the J segment 3 bases; nucleotides outside the gene matches: 4. Germline CDR1 is LGHNA and CDR2 is YSLEER. CDR3 DNA: TGCGCCAGCAGCCAGGAGACAGGGGTTGGAAACACCATATATTTT. It yields the protein CASSQETGVGNTIYF.

DNA of the CDR3: TGCGCCAGCAGTCTCTACGTGGGGGACTCGGATACGCAGTATTTT. Protein sequence: CASSLYVGDSDTQYF. The gene calls are TRBV4-1 and TRBJ2-3, with D perhaps matching TRBD2 (6 bases). V lost 6 bases, J lost 6 bases, and 19 bases lay in between. The V gene's germline CDR1 is MGHRA and CDR2 YSYEKL. This CDR3 spans 15 amino acids.

The rearrangement uses TRBV7-9 and TRBJ2-5; 7 bases fit TRBD1. The CDR3 has 13 amino acids. Germline V gene sequence: CDR1 SEHNR, CDR2 FQNEAQ (reference sequence). The trim removed 5 bases at V and 4 bases at J, leaving 4 bases unmatched. The CDR3 DNA reads TGTGCCAGCAGCCATCGACAGGGAGAGACCCAGTACTTC. Protein: CASSHRQGETQYF.

V usage is TRBV27 and J usage is TRBJ1-5; 8 nucleotides agree with TRBD1. CDR1 and CDR2 (germline): MNHEY, SMNVEV (reference sequence). This CDR3 comprises 14 residues. V lost 5 bases to trimming and J lost 5 bases; unmatched junction nucleotides: 5. Here the CDR3 reads CASSPRTGHQPQHF. The CDR3, as DNA: TGTGCCAGCAGTCCAAGGACAGGGCATCAGCCCCAGCATTTT.

The rearrangement links TRBV4-1 to TRBJ1-2; D ambiguous. The V and J ends lost 2 bases and 8 bases respectively, with 12 bases between them. CDR1 and CDR2 (germline): MGHRA, YSYEKL. This CDR3 comprises 13 residues. The CDR3 is CASSQFAYGGYTF. The CDR3 nucleotides read TGCGCCAGCAGCCAATTTGCTTACGGGGGCTACACCTTC.

The V and J genes are TRBV11-1 and TRBJ2-2; D is unresolved. Per the germline V gene, CDR1 is SGHAT and CDR2 is FQDESV (reference sequence). The V end lost 0 bases, the J end lost 4 bases, and 6 bases lay between the germline ends. The CDR3 is 14 amino acids. The CDR3 reads CASSLALPTGELFF. As DNA, the CDR3 is TGTGCCAGCAGCTTAGCACTACCCACCGGGGAGCTGTTTTTT.

This clone was counted once. The chain uses TRBV27 and TRBJ2-3; 7 bases align to TRBD2. The CDR3 is 15 residues long. In germline, CDR1 is MNHEY, CDR2 SMNVEV (reference sequence). With V trimmed by 9 bases and J by 3 bases, 12 bases remained unmatched. CDR3 amino acids: CARYPRDYRTDTQYF. In nucleotides, the CDR3 is TGTGCCAGGTACCCCCGGGACTACCGAACAGATACGCAGTATTTT.

The chain has TRBV5-1 and TRBJ1-3, with D tentatively TRBD1 (6 bases). Deletions cut 0 bases from V and 0 bases from J, with 10 bases between. Germline CDR1 SGHRS, CDR2 YFSETQ. The CDR3 runs 16 residues. CDR3 loop: CASSLGGHNSGNTIYF. CDR3 in DNA: TGCGCCAGCAGCTTGGGGGGACACAACTCTGGAAACACCATATATTTT.

This clone was picked up a small number of times. This sequence joins TRBV6-6 and TRBJ1-5; 8 bases align to TRBD1. The trim removed 4 bases at V and 5 bases at J, leaving 4 bases unmatched. The CDR3 is 14 residues long. From germline, CDR1 is MNHNY and CDR2 SVGAGI (reference sequence). DNA for the CDR3: TGTGCCAGCAGTTCCGGGACAGGCCATCAGCCCCAGCATTTT. Its protein product is CASSSGTGHQPQHF.

The chain couples TRBV7-9 to TRBJ1-4, with D unclear. This CDR3 has 16 residues. CDR1 is SEHNR, CDR2 FQNEAQ, per germline (reference sequence). V was clipped by 0 bases and J by 3 bases, with 11 bases between them. CDR3 DNA sequence: TGTGCCAGCAGCTTAGCGCTCTCTCAGTCTAATGAAAAACTGTTTTTT. Amino acids: CASSLALSQSNEKLFF.

This clone was detected only a few times. The genes are TRBV11-2 and TRBJ1-1; D is ambiguous. Germline lookup yields CDR1 SGHAT and CDR2 FQNNGV. The V end was cut by 0 bases, the J end by 5 bases, with 4 bases between. The CDR3 has 12 residues. This CDR3 reads CASSLDGTEAFF. CDR3 sequence (DNA): TGTGCCAGCAGCTTAGACGGGACTGAAGCTTTCTTT.

This clone appeared a single time. This chain's CDR3 is CASSLPGGWGGYTF. The DNA of the CDR3 is TGTGCCAGCAGTCTTCCAGGGGGCTGGGGTGGCTACACCTTC. The V and J genes are TRBV27 and TRBJ1-2; 8 bases match TRBD1. Germline trimming cut 5 bases from V and 7 bases from J; bases unmatched to any gene: 9. Per the germline V gene, CDR1 is MNHEY and CDR2 is SMNVEV (reference sequence). The CDR3 runs 14 residues.

The chain carries TRBV10-3 and TRBJ1-5, with D unclear. The CDR3 contains 15 residues. CDR1 and CDR2 (germline): ENHRY, SYGVKD. V lost 8 bases and J lost 4, with 18 bases in between. The CDR3 DNA follows: TGTGCCATCCGCGACCCCCTGGCGGGGAATCAGCCCCAGCATTTT. Protein sequence: CAIRDPLAGNQPQHF.

This chain uses TRBV7-6 with TRBJ2-3, with a tentative D call TRBD1 (5 bases). The V end was cut by 5 bases, the J end by 0 bases, with 12 bases between. The CDR3 sequence is 15 residues long. Per germline, CDR1 SGHVS and CDR2 FNYEAQ. The CDR3, as DNA: TGTGCCAGCAGCGATCGGACATCTAGCACAGATACGCAGTATTTT. Translation: CASSDRTSSTDTQYF.

This clone turned up a few times. The V call is TRBV2, the J call TRBJ1-1, with TRBD1 as a possible D gene (6 bases). The CDR3 is 13 amino acids. CDR1 is SNHLY and CDR2 is FYNNEI in the germline V gene. V was trimmed by 6 bases and J by 10 bases, leaving 18 bases between them. The CDR3 DNA is TGTGCCAGCAGGTCGGGGGGCTTAAACCCAGCTTTCTTT. Its protein product is CASRSGGLNPAFF.

The chain recombines TRBV6-6 with TRBJ2-7; D is uncertain. The V gene lost 0 bases and the J gene lost 1 base, with 13 bases spanning the gap. CDR3 length: 16 residues. CDR1 MNHNY and CDR2 SVGAGI come from the germline V gene (reference sequence). CDR3 loop: CASSYSSGLISYEQYF. As DNA, the CDR3 is TGTGCCAGCAGTTACTCGTCCGGGTTGATATCCTACGAGCAGTACTTC.

V gene TRBV5-1 combines with J gene TRBJ1-1; 8 bases line up with TRBD1. The V and J ends lost 4 bases and 7 bases, in that order; junction bases with no gene match: 15. The V gene's germline CDR1 is SGHRS and CDR2 YFSETQ. The CDR3 is 16 residues long. CDR3 sequence (DNA): TGCGCCAGCAGCAAGGGGACAGGCCTCCCCGCGCGTGAAGCTTTCTTT. Its translation is CASSKGTGLPAREAFF.

Points on this clone: Because the CDR3's place on the DNA is in doubt, the DNA is left out and the CDR3 is given as listed by TCRdb. V usage is TRBV5-6 and J usage is TRBJ2-2; the table assigns TRBD1, which was not confirmed against the DNA. The CDR3 spans 15 residues, counting both ends. CDR1 SGHDT and CDR2 YYEEEE come from the germline V gene. CDR3: CASSSRGTAPGSCFF.

The V call is TRBV5-1, the J call TRBJ2-5, with D perhaps matching TRBD1 (6 bases). The germline V gene encodes CDR1 SGHRS and CDR2 YFSETQ. Trimming pared 6 bases from V and 3 bases from J, leaving 18 bases between. This CDR3 region has 15 residues. The CDR3 coding sequence is TGCGCCAGCACTGTCGGGACCAGGGGAGAAGAGACCCAGTACTTC. Translating it yields CASTVGTRGEETQYF.

This sequence joins TRBV27 and TRBJ1-1, with D tentatively TRBD1 (5 bases). Trimming removed 8 bases from V and 3 bases from J, with 13 bases in between. From germline, CDR1 is MNHEY and CDR2 SMNVEV (reference sequence). The length of the CDR3 is 13 residues. The CDR3 region is CASGGGGYTEAFF. The CDR3 coding sequence is TGTGCCAGCGGCGGGGGGGGGTACACTGAAGCTTTCTTT.

The V gene is TRBV5-6, the J gene TRBJ1-2; D is uncertain. The V and J ends lost 0 bases and 7 bases respectively, with 10 bases between them. The CDR3 contains 13 residues. From germline, CDR1 is SGHDT and CDR2 YYEEEE. Written as DNA, the CDR3 is TGTGCCAGCAGCTTGGCTGGAGATTCTGGCTACACCTTC. Translating it yields CASSLAGDSGYTF.

The rearrangement uses TRBV18 and TRBJ1-5, with D perhaps TRBD1 (6 bases). Trimming took 6 bases from V and 5 from J, leaving 14 bases between them. The CDR3 runs to 14 residues. CDR1 and CDR2 from the germline V gene are KGHSH and LQKENI. This CDR3 reads CASSPRQAHQPQHF. In DNA form, the CDR3 reads TGTGCCAGCTCGCCTCGACAGGCCCATCAGCCCCAGCATTTT.

This chain uses TRBV10-3 with TRBJ1-5, with a possible D match to TRBD1 (5 bases). Deletions cut 3 bases from V and 7 bases from J, with 10 bases between. Germline V gene sequence: CDR1 ENHRY, CDR2 SYGVKD. This CDR3 is 13 amino acids long. DNA of the CDR3: TGTGCCATCAGTGAAGGGGTGGAGCAGCCCCAGCATTTT. Its translation: CAISEGVEQPQHF.

This clone was observed a single time. The chain links TRBV5-1 to TRBJ2-7; TRBD2 might be the D (5 bases). The V gene lost 4 bases and the J gene lost 6 bases, with 17 bases spanning the gap. Germline CDR1 is SGHRS and CDR2 is YFSETQ. The CDR3 length is 14 residues. DNA of the CDR3: TGCGCCAGCAGCCCGAGGTTTGCAGGAGGCGAGCAGTACTTC. This gives the protein CASSPRFAGGEQYF.

The chain recombines TRBV9 with TRBJ2-5; D is perhaps TRBD2 (6 bases). Trimming removed 2 bases at V and 4 bases at J, with 12 bases between. Germline V gene data show CDR1 as SGDLS and CDR2 as YYNGEE. There are 14 residues in the CDR3. The CDR3 is CASSVDYSPETQYF. For the CDR3, the DNA is TGTGCCAGCAGCGTGGACTACAGTCCAGAGACCCAGTACTTC.

V and J are TRBV5-1 and TRBJ2-7, with a possible D match to TRBD1 (6 bases). The V end lost 3 bases, the J end lost 6 bases, and 16 bases lay between the germline ends. The germline V gene has CDR1 SGHRS and CDR2 YFSETQ. The CDR3 is 14 amino acids. The CDR3 nucleotides read TGCGCCAGCAGCTCGGGATCACAGGGCACCGAGCAGTACTTC. Amino acids: CASSSGSQGTEQYF.